These 25 T cell receptor beta chains were sequenced from one sample in a study of Ad26.COV2.S vaccination and SARS-CoV-2 variants. Produced via immunoSEQ multiplex PCR; TCRdb's table is partial and in-frame only. The sample has roughly 150,000 clones; 70% to 90% are singletons. The sequencing here drew on peripheral blood, taken after recovery from COVID-19. These receptors all come from a human donor who had recovered from COVID-19.

The chain has TRBV7-2 and TRBJ1-3; D might be TRBD1 (6 bases). The CDR3 contains 17 residues. Trimming removed 2 bases at V and 4 bases at J, with 18 bases between. The germline V gene encodes CDR1 SGHTA and CDR2 FQGNSA. In nucleotides, the CDR3 is TGTGCCAGCAGCTTAATGCAGGGGCGACTGTCCGGAAACACCATATATTTT. Its protein product is CASSLMQGRLSGNTIYF.

V usage is TRBV7-2 and J usage is TRBJ1-1, with D possibly matching TRBD1 (5 bases). The CDR3 is 15 amino acids. V gave up 5 bases and J gave up 1 base, with 14 bases separating them. Germline CDR1 is SGHTA and CDR2 is FQGNSA. This chain's CDR3 is CASSPQGVGNTEAFF. The CDR3 DNA reads TGTGCCAGCAGCCCTCAGGGAGTTGGGAACACTGAAGCTTTCTTT.

The CDR3 spells CASSPGDRVIQETQYF. CDR3 nucleotide sequence: TGTGCCAGCAGCCCGGGGGACAGGGTAATTCAAGAGACCCAGTACTTC. The rearrangement links TRBV11-3 to TRBJ2-5; TRBD1 matches at 9 bases. CDR1 and CDR2 (germline): SGHNT, YENEEA. The CDR3 covers 16 residues. Trimming at V came to 5 bases and at J to 2 bases, leaving 9 bases not matched to a gene.

The chain is built from TRBV5-1 and TRBJ2-3; D call uncertain. The CDR3 is 13 residues long. Per the germline V gene, CDR1 is SGHRS and CDR2 is YFSETQ. Between the trimmed V and J ends, which lost 0 bases and 6 bases, there was a span of 8 bases. The CDR3 DNA sequence: TGCGCCAGCAGCTTGGACTCCTCGGATACGCAGTATTTT. Amino acids: CASSLDSSDTQYF.

This sequence joins TRBV5-1 and TRBJ2-1; possibly TRBD1 or TRBD2 for D (5 bases each). The V end lost 0 bases, the J end lost 4 bases, and 11 bases lay between the germline ends. Germline V CDR1 and CDR2: SGHRS, YFSETQ. This CDR3 is 15 amino acids long. CDR3 loop: CASSLGRTNYNEQFF. CDR3 nucleotides: TGCGCCAGCAGCTTGGGGAGGACAAATTACAATGAGCAGTTCTTC.

This chain uses TRBV28 with TRBJ1-1, with no clear D. Germline lookup yields CDR1 MDHEN and CDR2 SYDVKM. This CDR3 spans 12 amino acids. V lost 5 bases and J lost 1, with 5 bases in between. Written as DNA, the CDR3 is TGTGCCAGCAGTCCGTCGAACACTGAAGCTTTCTTT. Protein sequence: CASSPSNTEAFF. The full variable domain, with the rest looked up from reference TRBV28 and TRBJ1-1, is DVKVTQSSRYLVKRTGEKVFLECVQDMDHENMFWYRQDPGLGLRLIYFSYDVKMKEKGDIPEGYSVSREKKERFSLILESASTNQTSMYLCASSPSNTEAFFGQGTRLTVV.

The chain uses TRBV11-2 and TRBJ2-2; D is ambiguous. In germline, CDR1 is SGHAT, CDR2 FQNNGV. This CDR3 comprises 15 residues. Trimming removed 0 bases from V and 1 base from J, with 6 bases in between. Written as DNA, the CDR3 is TGTGCCAGCAGCTTAGAACCCGGGAACACCGGGGAGCTGTTTTTT. Translating it yields CASSLEPGNTGELFF.

The rearrangement uses TRBV7-6 and TRBJ2-1, with 14 bases fitting TRBD2. Germline V CDR1 and CDR2: SGHVS, FNYEAQ. CDR3 length equals 15 residues. Losses at the gene ends were 4 bases for V and 9 bases for J; bases not matched to a gene: 5. In DNA form, the CDR3 reads TGTGCCAGCAGCTCGACTAGCGGGGGGGCCACTGAGCAGTTCTTC. Its protein product is CASSSTSGGATEQFF.

The chain employs TRBV5-1 and TRBJ2-7, with no clear D. This CDR3 is built from 16 residues. With 0 bases removed from V and 1 base from J, the gap between germline ends came to 14 bases. Germline V gives CDR1 SGHRS, CDR2 YFSETQ. The CDR3 sequence: CASSLGSGTDSYEQYF. CDR3 coding DNA: TGCGCCAGCAGCTTGGGATCTGGCACAGATTCCTACGAGCAGTACTTC.

This clone was observed a handful of times. This chain uses TRBV5-6 with TRBJ1-4; the D is unclear. The CDR3 totals 16 residues. Trimming took off 2 bases at V and 5 bases at J, with 16 bases between the two ends. Germline V CDR1 and CDR2: SGHDT, YYEEEE. CDR3 sequence: CASSFPRGGKNEKLFF. The DNA of the CDR3 is TGTGCCAGCAGCTTCCCTCGGGGAGGGAAGAATGAAAAACTGTTTTTT.

The J gene is TRBJ2-7, the V gene TRBV6-6; tentatively, D is TRBD1 (6 bases). CDR1 is MNHNY, CDR2 SVGAGI, per germline (reference sequence). This CDR3 contains 12 residues. Between the trimmed V and J ends, which lost 5 bases and 6 bases, there was a span of 11 bases. CDR3 sequence reads: CASSGSGAEQYF. DNA of the CDR3: TGTGCCAGCAGTGGATCAGGGGCCGAGCAGTACTTC.

This sequence joins TRBV5-6 and TRBJ2-3, with 14 bases that match TRBD2. The junction had 9 bases not matched to a gene; V was cut back by 5 bases and J by 10 bases. The CDR3 is 15 residues long. CDR1 SGHDT and CDR2 YYEEEE come from the germline V gene. As DNA, the CDR3 is TGTGCCAGCAGTCGCCGTGGGACTAGCGGGGGTGCGCAGTATTTT. This encodes CASSRRGTSGGAQYF.

The V gene is TRBV11-2, the J gene TRBJ2-3; TRBD1 matches 8 bases. The CDR3 extends over 16 amino acids. Trimming cost V 3 bases and J 0 bases; bases outside gene matches: 5. Germline V gene sequence: CDR1 SGHAT, CDR2 FQNNGV. CDR3 nucleotide sequence: TGTGCCAGCAGCTTTGCCCGGGACAGGAGCACAGATACGCAGTATTTT. Protein sequence: CASSFARDRSTDTQYF.

The chain couples TRBV28 to TRBJ1-5; perhaps TRBD1 as D (6 bases). This CDR3 has 13 residues. The germline gives CDR1 MDHEN, CDR2 SYDVKM. V dropped 5 bases and J dropped 4 bases, with 9 bases sitting between them. This CDR3 reads CASSPTGNQPQHF. The DNA of the CDR3 is TGTGCCAGCAGTCCTACAGGGAATCAGCCCCAGCATTTT. Based on the CDR3 plus reference TRBV28 and TRBJ1-5, the full variable domain is DVKVTQSSRYLVKRTGEKVFLECVQDMDHENMFWYRQDPGLGLRLIYFSYDVKMKEKGDIPEGYSVSREKKERFSLILESASTNQTSMYLCASSPTGNQPQHFGDGTRLSIL.

The chain combines TRBV5-6 with TRBJ1-2; no definite D call. Germline assignment: CDR1 SGHDT and CDR2 YYEEEE. Trimming pared 2 bases from V and 3 bases from J, leaving 17 bases between. The CDR3 has 16 amino acids. CDR3 nucleotide sequence: TGTGCCAGCAGCTTAGGGTTCGCAGCCCCTGACTATGGCTACACCTTC. It is translated as CASSLGFAAPDYGYTF.

As DNA, the CDR3 is TGTGCCAGCCTGCGGGGGGCCGGACTAGGCGAGACCCAGTACTTC. Translation: CASLRGAGLGETQYF. The genes are TRBV2 and TRBJ2-5; 8 nucleotides align to TRBD2. Germline CDR1 reads SNHLY; CDR2 reads FYNNEI. The CDR3 loop spans 15 amino acids. The junction had 13 bases not matched to a gene; V was cut back by 8 bases and J by 5 bases.

This clone was seen more than once but under ten times. The rearrangement links TRBV6-5 to TRBJ1-1; D unresolved. Germline lookup yields CDR1 MNHEY and CDR2 SVGAGI. This CDR3 has 14 amino acids. V was trimmed by 6 bases and J by 0 bases, leaving 11 bases between them. The CDR3 is CASRATVVNTEAFF. The CDR3 DNA reads TGTGCCAGCAGAGCTACAGTGGTGAACACTGAAGCTTTCTTT.

The chain uses TRBV5-6 and TRBJ1-5, with D possibly being TRBD1 (6 bases). Germline assignment: CDR1 SGHDT and CDR2 YYEEEE. This CDR3 has 17 residues. V dropped 1 base and J dropped 5 bases, with 19 bases sitting between them. The DNA of the CDR3 is TGTGCCAGCAGCTTGAAGACTCCGGGACACATAGATCAGCCCCAGCATTTT. Its protein product is CASSLKTPGHIDQPQHF.

The rearrangement links TRBV19 to TRBJ1-1, with D perhaps matching TRBD1 (6 bases). This CDR3 has 14 residues. Looked up from germline, CDR1 is LNHDA and CDR2 is SQIVND (reference sequence). The V end lost 3 bases, the J end lost 0 bases, and 8 bases lay between the germline ends. In nucleotides, the CDR3 is TGTGCCAGTAGTATGGGGGCGGTGAACACTGAAGCTTTCTTT. Its translation: CASSMGAVNTEAFF.

The chain employs TRBV6-5 and TRBJ1-1, with a tentative D call TRBD1 (6 bases). This CDR3 comprises 13 residues. Trimming removed 6 bases from V and 3 bases from J, with 11 bases in between. The germline gives CDR1 MNHEY, CDR2 SVGAGI. CDR3 amino acids: CASSWGRDTEAFF. The DNA for the CDR3 is TGTGCCAGCAGCTGGGGGCGGGACACTGAAGCTTTCTTT.

This rearrangement joins TRBV5-1 to TRBJ1-1; D not resolved. The CDR3 is made up of 15 amino acids. Trimming shortened V by 0 bases and J by 3 bases, and 12 bases separated the two germline ends. Per germline, CDR1 SGHRS and CDR2 YFSETQ. CDR3 sequence: CASSLVVGRDTEAFF. CDR3 nucleotide sequence: TGCGCCAGCAGCTTGGTCGTCGGGAGGGACACTGAAGCTTTCTTT. The complete variable domain, with remaining parts taken from reference TRBV5-1 and TRBJ1-1, reads KAGVTQTPRYLIKTRGQQVTLSCSPISGHRSVSWYQQTPGQGLQFLFEYFSETQRNKGNFPGRFSGRQFSNSRSEMNVSTLELGDSALYLCASSLVVGRDTEAFFGQGTRLTVV.

This rearrangement joins TRBV25-1 to TRBJ1-4, with 11 positions matching TRBD1. V lost 6 bases to trimming and J lost 3 bases; unmatched junction nucleotides: 3. The V gene's germline CDR1 is MGHDK and CDR2 SYGVNS. The CDR3 runs 15 residues. CDR3 region: CASRPGQGANEKLFF. CDR3 in DNA: TGTGCCAGCAGACCGGGACAGGGGGCTAATGAAAAACTGTTTTTT. Full variable domain (rest looked up from reference TRBV25-1 and TRBJ1-4): EADIYQTPRYLVIGTGKKITLECSQTMGHDKMYWYQQDPGMELHLIHYSYGVNSTEKGDLSSESTVSRIRTEHFPLTLESARPSHTSQYLCASRPGQGANEKLFFGSGTQLSVL.

The CDR3 sequence is CASSSLDRDHSEQFF. The CDR3, as DNA: TGTGCCAGCAGCTCCCTGGACAGGGACCATTCGGAGCAGTTCTTC. The chain links TRBV5-6 to TRBJ2-1; 8 bases are a match to TRBD1. Trimming at V came to 3 bases and at J to 10 bases, leaving 12 bases not matched to a gene. CDR1 SGHDT and CDR2 YYEEEE come from the germline V gene. This CDR3 region has 15 residues.

The genes are TRBV7-4 and TRBJ2-3; D unclear. V was cut by 4 bases and J by 4 bases, with 6 bases left in between. Per the germline V gene, CDR1 is SGHVT and CDR2 is SQSDAQ. The CDR3 sequence is 12 residues long. Here the CDR3 DNA reads TGTGCCAGCAGCTATCCCCCAGATACGCAGTATTTT. It yields the protein CASSYPPDTQYF.

This clone was seen only once. The CDR3 nucleotides are TGTGCCAGCAGCCCACCGACGACAGGCTTCTATGGCTACACCTTC. It encodes CASSPPTTGFYGYTF. The V and J genes are TRBV7-2 and TRBJ1-2, with D tentatively TRBD1 (6 bases). The CDR3 contains 15 residues. The germline V gene encodes CDR1 SGHTA and CDR2 FQGNSA. The V end was cut by 5 bases, the J end by 4 bases, with 17 bases between.